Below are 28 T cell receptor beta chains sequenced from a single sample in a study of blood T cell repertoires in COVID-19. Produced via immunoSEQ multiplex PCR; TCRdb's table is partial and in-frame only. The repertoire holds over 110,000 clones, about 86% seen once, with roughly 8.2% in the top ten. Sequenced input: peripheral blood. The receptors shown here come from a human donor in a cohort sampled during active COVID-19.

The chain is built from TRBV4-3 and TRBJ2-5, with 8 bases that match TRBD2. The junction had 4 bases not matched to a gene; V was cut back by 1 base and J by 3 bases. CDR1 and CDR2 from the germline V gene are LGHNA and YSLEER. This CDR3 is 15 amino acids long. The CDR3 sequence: CASSQALLAEETQYF. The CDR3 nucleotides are TGCGCCAGCAGCCAAGCCCTACTAGCGGAAGAGACCCAGTACTTC.

In nucleotides, the CDR3 is TGTGCCAGCAGCGTAGGCGGACACGGGCCCTACGAGCAGTACTTC. The encoded protein is CASSVGGHGPYEQYF. The V and J genes are TRBV9 and TRBJ2-7; TRBD1 might be the D (5 bases). The length of the CDR3 is 15 residues. V lost 0 bases, J lost 2 bases, and 12 bases lay in between. CDR1 SGDLS and CDR2 YYNGEE come from the germline V gene.

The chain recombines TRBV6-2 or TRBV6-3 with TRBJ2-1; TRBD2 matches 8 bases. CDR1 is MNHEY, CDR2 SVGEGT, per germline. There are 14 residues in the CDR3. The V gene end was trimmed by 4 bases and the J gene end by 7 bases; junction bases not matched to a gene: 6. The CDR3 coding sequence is TGTGCCAGCAGTTCATCGCGGGAGGTTAATGAGCAGTTCTTC. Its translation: CASSSSREVNEQFF.

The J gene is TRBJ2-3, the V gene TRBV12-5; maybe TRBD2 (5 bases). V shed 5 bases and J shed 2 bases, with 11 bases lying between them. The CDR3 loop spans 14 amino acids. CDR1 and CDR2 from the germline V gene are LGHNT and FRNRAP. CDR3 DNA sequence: TGTGCTAGTGGTGATCCCGGGAACACAGATACGCAGTATTTT. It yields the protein CASGDPGNTDTQYF.

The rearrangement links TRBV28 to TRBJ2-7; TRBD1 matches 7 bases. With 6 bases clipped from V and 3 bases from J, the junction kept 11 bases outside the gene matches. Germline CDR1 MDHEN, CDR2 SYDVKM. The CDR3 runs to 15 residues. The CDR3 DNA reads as TGTGCCAGCAGAATTAGGGGGCCAACCCGCTACGAGCAGTACTTC. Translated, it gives CASRIRGPTRYEQYF.

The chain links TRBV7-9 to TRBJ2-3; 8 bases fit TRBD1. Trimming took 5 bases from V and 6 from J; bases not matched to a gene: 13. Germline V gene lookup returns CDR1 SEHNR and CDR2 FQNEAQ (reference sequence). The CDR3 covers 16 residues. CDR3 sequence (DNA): TGTGCCAGCAGCCCGCCCCGGCAGGGGGCCGGTGATACGCAGTATTTT. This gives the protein CASSPPRQGAGDTQYF.

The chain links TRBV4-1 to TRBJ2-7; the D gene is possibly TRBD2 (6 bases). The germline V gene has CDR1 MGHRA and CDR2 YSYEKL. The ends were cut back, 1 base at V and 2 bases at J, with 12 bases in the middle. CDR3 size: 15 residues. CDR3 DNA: TGCGCCAGCAGCCAAGGGGCTAGCGTCACCTACGAGCAGTACTTC. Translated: CASSQGASVTYEQYF.

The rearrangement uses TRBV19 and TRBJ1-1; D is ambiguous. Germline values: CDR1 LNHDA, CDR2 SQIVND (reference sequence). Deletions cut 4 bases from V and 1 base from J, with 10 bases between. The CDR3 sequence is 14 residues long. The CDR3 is CASSTRERNTEAFF. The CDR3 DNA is TGTGCCAGTAGTACCCGGGAACGGAACACTGAAGCTTTCTTT. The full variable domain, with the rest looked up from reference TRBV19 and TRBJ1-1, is DGGITQSPKYLFRKEGQNVTLSCEQNLNHDAMYWYRQDPGQGLRLIYYSQIVNDFQKGDIAEGYSVSREKKESFPLTVTSAQKNPTAFYLCASSTRERNTEAFFGQGTRLTVV.

The CDR3 region is CSARTGRGYTF. The CDR3 nucleotides are TGCAGTGCTAGGACAGGGCGAGGCTACACCTTC. The chain recombines TRBV20-1 with TRBJ1-2; 7 bases are shared with TRBD1. In germline, CDR1 is DFQATT, CDR2 SNEGSKA (reference sequence). V lost 3 bases, J lost 8 bases, and 3 bases stayed unmatched. The CDR3 is 11 amino acids.

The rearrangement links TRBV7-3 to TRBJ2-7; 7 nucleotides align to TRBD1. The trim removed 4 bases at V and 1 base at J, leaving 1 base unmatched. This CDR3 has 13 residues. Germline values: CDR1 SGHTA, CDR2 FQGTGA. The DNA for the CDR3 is TGTGCCAGCAGCTGGGGACAGTCCTACGAGCAGTACTTC. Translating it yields CASSWGQSYEQYF.

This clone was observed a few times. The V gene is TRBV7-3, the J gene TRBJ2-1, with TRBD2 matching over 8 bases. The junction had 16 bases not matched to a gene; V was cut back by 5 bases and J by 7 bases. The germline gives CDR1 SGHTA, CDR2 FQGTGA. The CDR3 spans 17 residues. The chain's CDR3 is CASSPDFIGRGGNEQFF. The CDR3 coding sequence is TGTGCCAGCAGCCCCGACTTCATCGGGAGGGGTGGGAATGAGCAGTTCTTC.

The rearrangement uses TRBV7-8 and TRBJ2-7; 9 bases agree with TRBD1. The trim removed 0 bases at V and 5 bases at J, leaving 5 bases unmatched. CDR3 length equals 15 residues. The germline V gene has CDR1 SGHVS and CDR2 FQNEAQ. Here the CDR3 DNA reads TGTGCCAGCAGCTTAGCGGGACAGGGTTTCGACGAGCAGTACTTC. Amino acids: CASSLAGQGFDEQYF.

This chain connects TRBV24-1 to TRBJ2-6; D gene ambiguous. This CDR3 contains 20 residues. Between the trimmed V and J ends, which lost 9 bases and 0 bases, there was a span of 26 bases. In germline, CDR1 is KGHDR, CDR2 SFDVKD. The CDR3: CATLHGASSKRTSGANVLTF. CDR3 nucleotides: TGTGCCACCTTACACGGAGCCTCTTCCAAGAGAACCTCTGGGGCCAACGTCCTGACTTTC.

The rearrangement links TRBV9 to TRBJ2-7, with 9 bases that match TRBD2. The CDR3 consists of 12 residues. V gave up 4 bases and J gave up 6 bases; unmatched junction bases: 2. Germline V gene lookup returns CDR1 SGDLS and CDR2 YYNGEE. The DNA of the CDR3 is TGTGCCAGCAGCCGCGGGGGGGGCGAGCAGTACTTC. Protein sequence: CASSRGGGEQYF.

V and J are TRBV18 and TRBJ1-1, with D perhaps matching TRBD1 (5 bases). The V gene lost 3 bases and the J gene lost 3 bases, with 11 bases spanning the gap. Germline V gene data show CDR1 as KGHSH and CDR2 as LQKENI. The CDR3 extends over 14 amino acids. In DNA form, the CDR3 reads TGTGCCAGCTCACCGGTCGGAGGGGACACTGAAGCTTTCTTT. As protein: CASSPVGGDTEAFF.

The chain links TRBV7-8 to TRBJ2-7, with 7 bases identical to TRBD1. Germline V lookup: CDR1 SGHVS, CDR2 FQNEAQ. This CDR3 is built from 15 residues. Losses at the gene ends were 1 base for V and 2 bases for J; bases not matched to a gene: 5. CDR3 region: CASSLVGQVTYEQYF. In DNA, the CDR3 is TGTGCCAGCAGCTTAGTAGGACAGGTGACCTACGAGCAGTACTTC.

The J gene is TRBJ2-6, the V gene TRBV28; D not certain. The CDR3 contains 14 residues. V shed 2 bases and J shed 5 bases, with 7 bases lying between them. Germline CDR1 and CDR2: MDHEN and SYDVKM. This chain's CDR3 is CASSLLGRANVLTF. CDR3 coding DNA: TGTGCCAGCAGTTTACTGGGCAGGGCCAACGTCCTGACTTTC. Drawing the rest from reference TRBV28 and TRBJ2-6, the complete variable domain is DVKVTQSSRYLVKRTGEKVFLECVQDMDHENMFWYRQDPGLGLRLIYFSYDVKMKEKGDIPEGYSVSREKKERFSLILESASTNQTSMYLCASSLLGRANVLTFGAGSRLTVL.

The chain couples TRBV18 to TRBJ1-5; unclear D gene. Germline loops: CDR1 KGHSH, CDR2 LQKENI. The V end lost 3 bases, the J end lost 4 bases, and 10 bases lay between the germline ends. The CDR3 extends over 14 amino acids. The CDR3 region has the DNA TGTGCCAGCTCACCCTCCTCCGGGAATCAGCCCCAGCATTTT. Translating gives CASSPSSGNQPQHF. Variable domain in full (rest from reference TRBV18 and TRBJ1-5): NAGVMQNPRHLVRRRGQEARLRCSPMKGHSHVYWYRQLPEEGLKFMVYLQKENIIDESGMPKERFSAEFPKEGPSILRIQQVVRGDSAAYFCASSPSSGNQPQHFGDGTRLSIL.

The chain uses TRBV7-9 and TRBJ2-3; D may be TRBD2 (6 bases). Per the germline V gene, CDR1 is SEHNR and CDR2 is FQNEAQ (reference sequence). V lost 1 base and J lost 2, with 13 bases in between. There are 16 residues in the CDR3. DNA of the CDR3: TGTGCCAGCAGCTTAGGGACCGCGGGGTTCACAGATACGCAGTATTTT. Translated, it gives CASSLGTAGFTDTQYF.

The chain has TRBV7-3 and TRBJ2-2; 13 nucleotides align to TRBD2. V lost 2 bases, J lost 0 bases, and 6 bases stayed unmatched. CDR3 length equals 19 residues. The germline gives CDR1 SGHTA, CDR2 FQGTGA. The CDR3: CASSLAPGTSGTNTGELFF. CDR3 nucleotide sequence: TGTGCCAGCAGCTTAGCCCCCGGGACTAGCGGGACGAACACCGGGGAGCTGTTTTTT.

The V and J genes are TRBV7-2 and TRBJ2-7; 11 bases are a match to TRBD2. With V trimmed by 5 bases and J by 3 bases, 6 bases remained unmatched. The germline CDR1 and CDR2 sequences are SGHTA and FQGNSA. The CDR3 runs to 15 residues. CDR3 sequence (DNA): TGTGCCAGCAGCATTAGCGGGGGGGCCCTCTACGAGCAGTACTTC. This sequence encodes CASSISGGALYEQYF.

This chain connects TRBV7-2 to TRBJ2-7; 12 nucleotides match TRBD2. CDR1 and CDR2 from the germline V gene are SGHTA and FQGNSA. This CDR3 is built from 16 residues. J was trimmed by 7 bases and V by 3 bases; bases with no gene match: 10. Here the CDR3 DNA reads TGTGCCAGCAGCTTCCTGACTAGCGGGAGCGAACTGGAGCAGTACTTC. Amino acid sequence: CASSFLTSGSELEQYF.

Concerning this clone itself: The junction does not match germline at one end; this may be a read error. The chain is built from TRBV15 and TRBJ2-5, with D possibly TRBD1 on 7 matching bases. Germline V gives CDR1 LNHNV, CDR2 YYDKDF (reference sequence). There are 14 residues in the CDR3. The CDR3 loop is CATRRDREVETQYF. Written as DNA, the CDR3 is TGTGCCACCAGGAGAGACAGGGAGGTAGAGACCCAGTACTTC.

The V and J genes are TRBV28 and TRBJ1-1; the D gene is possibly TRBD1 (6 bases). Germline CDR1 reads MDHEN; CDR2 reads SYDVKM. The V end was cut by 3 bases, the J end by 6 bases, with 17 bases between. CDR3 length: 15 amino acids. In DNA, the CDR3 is TGTGCCAGCAGTTTTCTGTCAGGGGCCGGCGCTGAAGCTTTCTTT. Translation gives CASSFLSGAGAEAFF.

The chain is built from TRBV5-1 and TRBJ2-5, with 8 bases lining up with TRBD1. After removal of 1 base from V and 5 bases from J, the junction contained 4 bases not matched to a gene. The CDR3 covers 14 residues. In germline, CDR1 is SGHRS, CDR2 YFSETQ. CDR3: CASSLSGGTETQYF. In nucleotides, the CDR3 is TGCGCCAGCAGCTTGTCAGGGGGCACGGAGACCCAGTACTTC.

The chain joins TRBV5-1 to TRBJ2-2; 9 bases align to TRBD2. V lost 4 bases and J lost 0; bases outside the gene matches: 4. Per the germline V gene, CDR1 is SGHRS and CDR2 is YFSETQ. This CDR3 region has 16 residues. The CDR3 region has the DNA TGCGCCAGCAGCCACCCTAGCGGGGCGAACACCGGGGAGCTGTTTTTT. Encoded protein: CASSHPSGANTGELFF.

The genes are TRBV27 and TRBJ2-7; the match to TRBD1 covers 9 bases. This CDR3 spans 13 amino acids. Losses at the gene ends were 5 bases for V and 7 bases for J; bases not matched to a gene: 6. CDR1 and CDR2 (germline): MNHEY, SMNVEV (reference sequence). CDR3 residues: CASSVGTGNEQYF. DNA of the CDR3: TGTGCCAGCAGTGTCGGGACAGGGAATGAGCAGTACTTC.

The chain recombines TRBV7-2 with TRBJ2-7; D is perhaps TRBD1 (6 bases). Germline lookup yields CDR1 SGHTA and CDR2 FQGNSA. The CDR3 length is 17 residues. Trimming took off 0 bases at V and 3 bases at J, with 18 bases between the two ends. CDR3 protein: CASSLAPPGAMNYEQYF. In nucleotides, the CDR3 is TGTGCCAGCAGCTTAGCGCCCCCAGGGGCGATGAACTACGAGCAGTACTTC.